This entry lists 15 T cell receptor beta chains sequenced from one sample in a study of blood T cell repertoires in COVID-19 (dated by TCRdb to the early 2020s). The library was built by means of the immunoSEQ multiplex PCR assay. In TCRdb, the immuneACCESS table is reduced to in-frame sequences with V and J assigned. These tables do not hold every clone; where another copy was compared, an unresolved V gene accounts for under half, and the others remain unexplained. In this sample the table shows about 250,000 clones, approximately 85% of which occur a single time. The ten largest clones capture approximately 8.2% of the sample. Sequencing was performed on PBMCs or T cells enriched from blood (not recorded which). Receptors were obtained from a woman in her forties or fifties with acute COVID-19.

The chain links TRBV7-2 to TRBJ1-2; 7 bases align to TRBD1. CDR1 is SGHTA, CDR2 FQGNSA, per germline. The CDR3 is 16 residues long. V dropped 6 bases and J dropped 6; count of bases not matched to a gene: 16. The CDR3 sequence is CASSHRTGRIGDGYTF. CDR3 nucleotides: TGTGCCAGCAGTCACAGGACAGGCCGGATCGGGGATGGCTACACCTTC.

J is TRBJ2-5 and V is TRBV5-6, with D unclear. Germline values: CDR1 SGHDT, CDR2 YYEEEE. The V gene lost 4 bases and the J gene lost 5 bases, with 15 bases spanning the gap. There are 14 residues in the CDR3. The CDR3 bases are TGTGCCAGCAGCCCTCCCATGCTACCCGAGACCCAGTACTTC. Translated, it gives CASSPPMLPETQYF.

The V gene is TRBV5-4, the J gene TRBJ2-2; tentatively, D is TRBD1 (6 bases). Deletions cut 0 bases from V and 5 bases from J, with 11 bases between. The CDR3 covers 15 residues. Germline CDR1 and CDR2: SGHNT and YYREEE (reference sequence). The CDR3 bases are TGTGCCAGCAGCTTGGCAGGGGCGCAGACCGGGGAGCTGTTTTTT. Translating it yields CASSLAGAQTGELFF.

This clone was observed a handful of times. The chain joins TRBV4-3 to TRBJ2-7; no reliable D call. V was pared by 0 bases and J by 2 bases, with 11 bases between. In germline, CDR1 is LGHNA, CDR2 YSLEER. CDR3 length: 15 residues. CDR3 DNA: TGCGCCAGCAGCCAAGATCCGGGTGGTCCCTACGAGCAGTACTTC. Encoded protein: CASSQDPGGPYEQYF.

The chain links TRBV5-8 to TRBJ1-2; 7 bases agree with TRBD1. The CDR3 consists of 15 residues. The germline gives CDR1 SGHTS, CDR2 YDEGEE. The junction had 13 bases not matched to a gene; V was cut back by 7 bases and J by 4 bases. The CDR3 loop reads CASGGTGTVVYGYTF. In DNA form, the CDR3 reads TGTGCCAGCGGGGGTACCGGGACAGTCGTCTATGGCTACACCTTC.

The V gene is TRBV5-4, the J gene TRBJ2-7; TRBD2 matches at 9 bases. Germline V gene sequence: CDR1 SGHNT, CDR2 YYREEE (reference sequence). This CDR3 region has 14 residues. V dropped 4 bases and J dropped 0; count of bases not matched to a gene: 2. The CDR3 DNA reads TGTGCCAGCAGCATAGCGGGGGACTCCTACGAGCAGTACTTC. Amino acid sequence: CASSIAGDSYEQYF. Based on the CDR3 plus reference TRBV5-4 and TRBJ2-7, the full variable domain is ETGVTQSPTHLIKTRGQQVTLRCSSQSGHNTVSWYQQALGQGPQFIFQYYREEENGRGNFPPRFSGLQFPNYSSELNVNALELDDSALYLCASSIAGDSYEQYFGPGTRLTVT.

The chain has TRBV19 and TRBJ2-5, with TRBD1 matching over 9 bases. Germline V CDR1 and CDR2: LNHDA, SQIVND (reference sequence). There are 14 residues in the CDR3. V lost 8 bases to trimming and J lost 5 bases; unmatched junction nucleotides: 9. The CDR3 loop is CASSDRGTRETQYF. DNA of the CDR3: TGTGCCAGTTCTGACAGGGGGACGAGGGAGACCCAGTACTTC.

The chain combines TRBV19 with TRBJ2-2, with D perhaps TRBD1 (6 bases). CDR1 and CDR2 from the germline V gene are LNHDA and SQIVND (reference sequence). The CDR3 consists of 15 residues. V was pared by 3 bases and J by 3 bases, with 11 bases between. CDR3 sequence reads: CASSIGGRDTGELFF. The CDR3 region has the DNA TGTGCCAGTAGTATTGGGGGCCGGGACACCGGGGAGCTGTTTTTT.

The V gene is TRBV7-2, the J gene TRBJ2-7; 8 bases map to TRBD2. The germline gives CDR1 SGHTA, CDR2 FQGNSA. Trimming cost V 0 bases and J 4 bases; bases outside gene matches: 8. The CDR3 totals 16 residues. The CDR3 region has the DNA TGTGCCAGCAGCTTAGCGCTCGGACTAGCAGATTACGAGCAGTACTTC. It codes for CASSLALGLADYEQYF.

This chain uses TRBV24-1 with TRBJ2-5, with 7 bases identical to TRBD1. With 9 bases clipped from V and 7 bases from J, the junction kept 10 bases outside the gene matches. CDR3 length: 13 amino acids. Looked up from germline, CDR1 is KGHDR and CDR2 is SFDVKD. The DNA for the CDR3 is TGTGCCACCTCTTTGACAGGGTCCGGGACCCAGTACTTC. This translates into CATSLTGSGTQYF.

This chain links TRBV7-7 with TRBJ2-5, with D perhaps matching TRBD2 (7 bases). Deletions cut 0 bases from V and 2 bases from J, with 10 bases between. The CDR3 extends over 15 amino acids. Germline V gene lookup returns CDR1 SSHAT and CDR2 FNYEAQ (reference sequence). CDR3 region: CASSLAGGLQETQYF. The CDR3 DNA sequence: TGTGCCAGCAGCTTAGCGGGGGGGCTGCAAGAGACCCAGTACTTC.

This rearrangement joins TRBV30 to TRBJ2-2, with D perhaps TRBD1 (5 bases). Per the germline V gene, CDR1 is GTSNPN and CDR2 is SVGIG (reference sequence). The CDR3 has 18 amino acids. Deletions cut 0 bases from V and 0 bases from J, with 17 bases between. CDR3 sequence: CAWSVLAGLTTNTGELFF. The CDR3, as DNA: TGTGCCTGGAGTGTACTGGCAGGGTTAACCACGAACACCGGGGAGCTGTTTTTT.

The rearrangement uses TRBV18 and TRBJ1-5; D not resolved. The CDR3 has 12 residues. V lost 3 bases, J lost 5 bases, and 5 bases lay in between. Germline V lookup: CDR1 KGHSH, CDR2 LQKENI. In nucleotides, the CDR3 is TGTGCCAGCTCACCTGTCGATCAGCCCCAGCATTTT. It is translated as CASSPVDQPQHF.

V and J are TRBV27 and TRBJ2-7, with a tentative D call TRBD1 (7 bases). Germline assignment: CDR1 MNHEY and CDR2 SMNVEV (reference sequence). Deletions cut 3 bases from V and 4 bases from J, with 13 bases between. The CDR3 covers 14 residues. CDR3 loop: CASSFRGAGYEQYF. The CDR3 nucleotides are TGTGCCAGCAGTTTCAGGGGGGCGGGATACGAGCAGTACTTC.

The V call is TRBV4-3, the J call TRBJ2-5; TRBD2 agrees at 7 bases. The J segment lost 2 bases and the V segment lost 3 bases, leaving 3 bases of the junction unmatched. Per germline, CDR1 LGHNA and CDR2 YSLEER. The CDR3 length is 14 residues. DNA for the CDR3: TGCGCCAGCAGCCAGGGAGCGGGGCAAGAGACCCAGTACTTC. Its protein is CASSQGAGQETQYF.